This TCR beta chain was recovered during a study of blood T cell repertoires in COVID-19. As for the study in general: T cells, B-cell-depleted T cells, or PBMCs provided the cDNA or gDNA that served as material.

Participant age was about 18 to 89 years, and participants resided in about two dozen US areas. Sequencing was performed with immunoSEQ multiplex PCR; in TCRdb, only in-frame clones are kept and a portion is missing. The sample carries around 280,000 clones, roughly 90% recorded once. The clonotype comes from a middle-aged woman who had recovered from COVID-19. The sample taken for sequencing was PBMCs or T cells enriched from blood (not recorded which).

The CDR3 sequence is CASSLGGSGKDTQYF. The CDR3 DNA reads TGCGCCAGCAGCTTGGGCGGGAGTGGGAAAGATACGCAGTATTTT. The chain joins TRBV5-1 to TRBJ2-3, with 7 positions matching TRBD2. The J segment lost 5 bases and the V segment lost 0 bases, leaving 6 bases of the junction unmatched. Germline V lookup: CDR1 SGHRS, CDR2 YFSETQ. The CDR3 is 15 residues long.